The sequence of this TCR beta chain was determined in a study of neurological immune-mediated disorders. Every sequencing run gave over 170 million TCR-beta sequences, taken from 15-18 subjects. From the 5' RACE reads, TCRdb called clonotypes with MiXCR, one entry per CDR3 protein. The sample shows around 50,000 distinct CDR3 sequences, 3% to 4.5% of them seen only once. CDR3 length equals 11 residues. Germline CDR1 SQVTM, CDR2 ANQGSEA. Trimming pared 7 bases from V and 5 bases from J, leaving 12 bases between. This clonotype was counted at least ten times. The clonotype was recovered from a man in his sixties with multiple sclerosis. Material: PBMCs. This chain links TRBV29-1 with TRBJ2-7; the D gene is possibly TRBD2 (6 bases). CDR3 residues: CSGWGLNEQYF. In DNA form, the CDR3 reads TGCAGCGGATGGGGACTCAACGAGCAGTACTTC.